Following are 11 T cell receptor beta chains from one sample sequenced in a study of CD8 T cells in Susac syndrome. RNA totalling about 0.45 to 1 ug underwent reverse transcription with random hexamers. MiXCR, applied by TCRdb to the immunoSEQ multiplex PCR reads, yields one record per CDR3 protein. Counted here are some 450,000 distinct CDR3 sequences, around 83% occurring once; the ten biggest clones make up under 0.15%. The sample was CD8+ T cells from PBMCs. The receptor source for this set is a human donor with multiple sclerosis.

The chain joins TRBV12-3 or TRBV12-4 to TRBJ2-3; 8 nucleotides align to TRBD2. This CDR3 comprises 17 residues. The trim removed 2 bases at V and 2 bases at J, leaving 9 bases unmatched. This CDR3 reads CASSLTLLAEDTDTQYF. Here the CDR3 DNA reads TGTGCCAGCAGTTTAACCCTACTAGCGGAAGACACAGATACGCAGTATTTT.

J is TRBJ2-5 and V is TRBV27; D possibly corresponds to TRBD1 (6 bases). The V end lost 4 bases, the J end lost 5 bases, and 14 bases lay between the germline ends. CDR3 length: 14 amino acids. Germline CDR1 is MNHEY and CDR2 is SMNVEV (reference sequence). CDR3 residues: CASSSLQGLETQYF. The DNA for the CDR3 is TGTGCCAGCAGTTCTCTTCAGGGGTTGGAGACCCAGTACTTC.

This chain uses TRBV20-1 with TRBJ2-3; the match to TRBD1 covers 7 bases. The CDR3 contains 14 residues. The germline V gene has CDR1 DFQATT and CDR2 SNEGSKA (reference sequence). The trim removed 4 bases at V and 2 bases at J, leaving 6 bases unmatched. The DNA of the CDR3 is TGCAGTGCTAAAAACAGGGGTGACACAGATACGCAGTATTTT. The encoded protein is CSAKNRGDTDTQYF.

This rearrangement joins TRBV5-1 to TRBJ2-7; D is undetermined. The V end lost 8 bases, the J end lost 6 bases, and 12 bases lay between the germline ends. CDR3 length: 11 residues. The germline V gene encodes CDR1 SGHRS and CDR2 YFSETQ. CDR3 bases: TGCGCCAGTACCCTCACCGGCGAGCAGTACTTC. This codes for CASTLTGEQYF. The full variable domain, rest sourced from reference TRBV5-1 and TRBJ2-7, is KAGVTQTPRYLIKTRGQQVTLSCSPISGHRSVSWYQQTPGQGLQFLFEYFSETQRNKGNFPGRFSGRQFSNSRSEMNVSTLELGDSALYLCASTLTGEQYFGPGTRLTVT.

The chain has TRBV19 and TRBJ2-1; the D is unclear. Between the trimmed V and J ends, which lost 4 bases and 2 bases, there was a span of 12 bases. Germline CDR1 and CDR2: LNHDA and SQIVND (reference sequence). CDR3 size: 15 residues. CDR3 DNA: TGTGCCAGTAGTACTTCAATGACAACCTACAATGAGCAGTTCTTC. Amino acids: CASSTSMTTYNEQFF.

V is TRBV27 and J is TRBJ2-4; weak D call: TRBD2 (6 bases). Germline CDR1 and CDR2: MNHEY and SMNVEV (reference sequence). This CDR3 has 13 residues. Trimming pared 4 bases from V and 3 bases from J, leaving 7 bases between. The CDR3 region is CASSWGGKNIQYF. The CDR3 DNA is TGTGCCAGCAGTTGGGGAGGCAAAAACATTCAGTACTTC.

The chain combines TRBV7-9 with TRBJ2-1, with D perhaps TRBD1 (5 bases). The CDR3 has 16 amino acids. Trimming stripped 5 bases from V and 2 bases from J, with 16 bases between. Per the germline V gene, CDR1 is SEHNR and CDR2 is FQNEAQ (reference sequence). The CDR3 DNA follows: TGTGCCAGCAGCGGGGCCCCTGACGGAACCTACAATGAGCAGTTCTTC. It yields the protein CASSGAPDGTYNEQFF.

The CDR3 sequence is CASGTSGGDNEQFF. In nucleotides, the CDR3 is TGTGCTAGTGGTACTAGCGGGGGAGACAATGAGCAGTTCTTC. The rearrangement uses TRBV12-5 and TRBJ2-1; 11 bases fit TRBD2. This CDR3 has 14 amino acids. Per germline, CDR1 LGHNT and CDR2 FRNRAP. The ends lost 5 bases at V and 5 bases at J; junction bases unmatched: 2. Full variable domain (remainder filled in from reference TRBV12-5 and TRBJ2-1): DARVTQTPRHKVTEMGQEVTMRCQPILGHNTVFWYRQTMMQGLELLAYFRNRAPLDDSGMPKDRFSAEMPDATLATLKIQPSEPRDSAVYFCASGTSGGDNEQFFGPGTRLTVL.

The chain combines TRBV23-1 with TRBJ1-5; a weak D match, TRBD1 (5 bases). TRBV23-1 belongs to the ORF category, with a function that is uncertain. V was trimmed by 4 bases and J by 9 bases, leaving 16 bases between them. The CDR3 runs to 14 residues. In DNA form, the CDR3 reads TGCGCCAGCAGTCGGACAAGGGGAAATTGGCCCCAGCATTTT. It yields the protein CASSRTRGNWPQHF.

The rearrangement uses TRBV25-1 and TRBJ1-2; a weak D match, TRBD1 (5 bases). V was clipped by 4 bases and J by 6 bases, with 12 bases between them. The CDR3 extends over 13 amino acids. Looked up from germline, CDR1 is MGHDK and CDR2 is SYGVNS. The CDR3 spells CASSGREGDGYTF. As DNA, the CDR3 is TGTGCCAGCAGTGGCCGGGAAGGGGATGGCTACACCTTC.

J is TRBJ2-3 and V is TRBV27; D possibly corresponds to TRBD1 (5 bases). Germline CDR1 is MNHEY and CDR2 is SMNVEV (reference sequence). The CDR3 length is 15 residues. V dropped 5 bases and J dropped 2 bases, with 14 bases sitting between them. CDR3 in amino acids: CASSDLGPTTDTQYF. The CDR3 nucleotides are TGTGCCAGCAGTGACTTGGGGCCTACCACAGATACGCAGTATTTT.